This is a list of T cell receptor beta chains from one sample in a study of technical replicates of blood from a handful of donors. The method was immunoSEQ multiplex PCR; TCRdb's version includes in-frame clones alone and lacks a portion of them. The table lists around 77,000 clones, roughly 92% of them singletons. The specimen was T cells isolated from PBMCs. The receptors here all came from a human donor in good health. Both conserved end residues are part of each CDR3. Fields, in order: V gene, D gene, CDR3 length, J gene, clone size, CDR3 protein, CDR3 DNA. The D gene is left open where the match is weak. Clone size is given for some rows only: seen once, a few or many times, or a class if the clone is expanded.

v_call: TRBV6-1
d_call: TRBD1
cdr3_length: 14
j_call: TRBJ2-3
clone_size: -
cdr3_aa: CASSRQGTVDTQYF
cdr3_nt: TGTGCCAGCAGTCGACAGGGTACGGTAGATACGCAGTATTTT

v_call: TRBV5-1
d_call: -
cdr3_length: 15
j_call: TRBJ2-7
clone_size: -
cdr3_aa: CASSLVAGPTYEQYF
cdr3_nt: TGCGCCAGCAGCTTGGTCGCGGGTCCGACCTACGAGCAGTACTTC

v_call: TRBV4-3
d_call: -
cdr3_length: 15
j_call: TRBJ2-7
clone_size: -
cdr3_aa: CASSQAPSSPYEQYF
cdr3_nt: TGCGCCAGCAGCCAAGCCCCTAGCAGCCCCTACGAGCAGTACTTC

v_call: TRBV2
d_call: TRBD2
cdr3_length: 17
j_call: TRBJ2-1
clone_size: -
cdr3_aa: CASSVLQAGGPNNEQFF
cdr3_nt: TGTGCCAGCAGTGTTCTCCAAGCGGGAGGGCCCAACAATGAGCAGTTCTTC

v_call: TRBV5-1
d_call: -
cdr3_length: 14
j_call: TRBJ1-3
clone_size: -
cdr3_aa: CASSEPTSGNTIYF
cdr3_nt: TGCGCCAGCAGCGAACCGACTTCAGGAAACACCATATATTTT

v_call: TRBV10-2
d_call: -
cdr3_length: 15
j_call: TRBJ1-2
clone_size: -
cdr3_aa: CASSLRGFGSYGYTF
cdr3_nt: TGCGCCAGCAGCCTCAGGGGTTTTGGGTCCTATGGCTACACCTTC

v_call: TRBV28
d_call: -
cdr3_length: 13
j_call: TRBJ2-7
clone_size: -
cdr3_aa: CASSLWDSREQYF
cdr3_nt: TGTGCCAGCAGTTTATGGGACTCACGGGAGCAGTACTTC

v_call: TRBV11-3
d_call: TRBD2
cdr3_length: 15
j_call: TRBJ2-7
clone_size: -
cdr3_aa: CASSQRTSGGYEQYF
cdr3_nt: TGTGCCAGCAGCCAGAGGACTAGCGGGGGCTACGAGCAGTACTTC

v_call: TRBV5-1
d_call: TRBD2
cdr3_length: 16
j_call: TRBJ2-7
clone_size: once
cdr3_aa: CASSQLTSGSTYEQYF
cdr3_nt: TGCGCCAGCAGCCAACTGACTAGCGGGAGCACCTACGAGCAGTACTTC

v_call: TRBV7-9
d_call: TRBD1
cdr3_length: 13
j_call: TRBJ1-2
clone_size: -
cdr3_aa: CASSPGTGVGYTF
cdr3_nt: TGTGCCAGCAGCCCGGGGACAGGGGTTGGCTACACCTTC

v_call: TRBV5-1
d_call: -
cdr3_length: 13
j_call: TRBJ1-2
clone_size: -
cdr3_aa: CASSLTGDRRYTF
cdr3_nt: TGCGCCAGCAGCCTTACAGGTGATCGACGCTACACCTTC

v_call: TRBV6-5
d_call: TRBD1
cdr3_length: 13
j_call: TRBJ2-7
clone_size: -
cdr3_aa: CASVGTGPYEQYF
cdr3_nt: TGTGCCAGCGTGGGGACAGGACCCTACGAGCAGTACTTC

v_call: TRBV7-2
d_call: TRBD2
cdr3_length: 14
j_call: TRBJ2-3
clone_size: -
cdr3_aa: CASSFGLAVDTQYF
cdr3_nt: TGTGCCAGCAGCTTTGGACTAGCGGTAGATACGCAGTATTTT

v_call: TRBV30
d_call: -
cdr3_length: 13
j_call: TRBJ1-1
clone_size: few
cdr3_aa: CAWSGAGNTEAFF
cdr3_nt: TGTGCCTGGAGTGGGGCGGGTAACACTGAAGCTTTCTTT

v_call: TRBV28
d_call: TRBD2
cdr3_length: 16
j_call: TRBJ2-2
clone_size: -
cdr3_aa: CASSLGGRRVTGELFF
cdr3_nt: TGTGCCAGCAGTTTGGGGGGGAGGAGGGTAACCGGGGAGCTGTTTTTT

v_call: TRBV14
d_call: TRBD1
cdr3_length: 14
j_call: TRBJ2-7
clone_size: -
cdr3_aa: CASSQPRQGAEQYF
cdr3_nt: TGTGCCAGCAGCCAACCGAGACAGGGAGCGGAGCAGTACTTC

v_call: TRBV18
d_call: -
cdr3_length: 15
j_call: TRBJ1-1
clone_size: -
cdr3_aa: CASSINGGIDTEAFF
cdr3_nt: TGTGCCAGCTCAATTAATGGAGGAATAGACACTGAAGCTTTCTTT

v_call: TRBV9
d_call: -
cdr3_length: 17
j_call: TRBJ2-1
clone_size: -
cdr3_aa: CASSPGGTSILAAEQFF
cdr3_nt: TGTGCCAGCAGCCCAGGGGGGACTTCCATATTGGCTGCGGAGCAGTTCTTC

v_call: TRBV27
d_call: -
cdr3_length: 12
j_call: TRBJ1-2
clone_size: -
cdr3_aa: CASISPQLGYTF
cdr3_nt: TGTGCCAGCATCAGTCCCCAGTTGGGCTACACCTTC

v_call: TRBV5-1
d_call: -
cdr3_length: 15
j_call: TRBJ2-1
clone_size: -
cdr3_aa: CASSRDSTPYNEQFF
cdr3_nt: TGCGCCAGCAGCCGTGACTCCACACCCTACAATGAGCAGTTCTTC

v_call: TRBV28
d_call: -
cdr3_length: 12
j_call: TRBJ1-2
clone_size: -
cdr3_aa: CASSFGLPGYTF
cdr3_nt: TGTGCCAGCAGTTTTGGACTGCCTGGCTACACCTTC

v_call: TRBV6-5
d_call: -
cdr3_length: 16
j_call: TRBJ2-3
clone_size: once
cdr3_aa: CASSYGLNRESNTQYF
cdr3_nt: TGTGCCAGCAGTTACGGGCTAAACAGGGAATCGAATACGCAGTATTTT

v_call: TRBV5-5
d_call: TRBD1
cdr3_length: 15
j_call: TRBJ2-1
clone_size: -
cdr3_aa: CASSLGQGAYNEQFF
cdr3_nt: TGTGCCAGCAGCTTGGGACAGGGGGCTTACAATGAGCAGTTCTTC

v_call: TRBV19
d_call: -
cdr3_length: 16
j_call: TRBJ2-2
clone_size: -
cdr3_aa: CASSIGPPRRAGELFF
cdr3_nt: TGTGCCAGTAGTATTGGCCCACCTAGGAGGGCCGGGGAGCTGTTTTTT

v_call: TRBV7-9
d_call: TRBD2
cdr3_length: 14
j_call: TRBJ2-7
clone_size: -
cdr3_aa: CASTEAGASYEQYF
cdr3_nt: TGTGCCAGCACCGAAGCGGGGGCGTCCTACGAGCAGTACTTC

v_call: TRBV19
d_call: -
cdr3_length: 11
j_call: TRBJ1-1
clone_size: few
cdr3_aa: CASTLDNEAFF
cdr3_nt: TGTGCCAGTACTTTAGACAATGAAGCTTTCTTT

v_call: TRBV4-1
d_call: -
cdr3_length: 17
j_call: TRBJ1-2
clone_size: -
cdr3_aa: CASSPILTALSNYGYTF
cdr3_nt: TGCGCCAGCAGCCCCATATTGACAGCCTTATCTAACTATGGCTACACCTTC

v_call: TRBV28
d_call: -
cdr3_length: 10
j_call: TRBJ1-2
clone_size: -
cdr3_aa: CASSFAGYTF
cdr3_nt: TGTGCCAGCAGTTTCGCGGGCTACACCTTC

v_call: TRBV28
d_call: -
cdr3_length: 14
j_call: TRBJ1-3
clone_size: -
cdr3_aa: CASSLLVSGNTIYF
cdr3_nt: TGTGCCAGCAGTTTACTCGTTTCTGGAAACACCATATATTTT

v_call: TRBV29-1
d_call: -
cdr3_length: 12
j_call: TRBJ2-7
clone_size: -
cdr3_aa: CSYRTGPYEQYF
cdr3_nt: TGCAGTTATCGAACAGGGCCCTACGAGCAGTACTTC

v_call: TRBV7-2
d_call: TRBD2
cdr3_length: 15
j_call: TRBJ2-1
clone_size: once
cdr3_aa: CASSSTSSYGNEQFF
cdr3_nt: TGTGCCAGCAGCTCGACTAGCTCTTACGGCAATGAGCAGTTCTTC

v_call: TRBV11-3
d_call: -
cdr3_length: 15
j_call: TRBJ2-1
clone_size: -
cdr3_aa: CASSLGRVAYNEQFF
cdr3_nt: TGTGCCAGCAGCTTAGGCAGGGTAGCCTACAATGAGCAGTTCTTC

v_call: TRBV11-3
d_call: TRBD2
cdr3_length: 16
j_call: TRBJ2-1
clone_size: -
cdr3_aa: CASSSKTSGRYNEQFF
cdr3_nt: TGTGCCAGCAGCTCGAAGACTAGCGGGAGGTACAATGAGCAGTTCTTC

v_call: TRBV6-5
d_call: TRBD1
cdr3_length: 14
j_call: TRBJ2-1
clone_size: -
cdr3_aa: CASSARDRHNEQFF
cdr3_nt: TGTGCCAGCAGTGCCCGGGACAGGCACAATGAGCAGTTCTTC

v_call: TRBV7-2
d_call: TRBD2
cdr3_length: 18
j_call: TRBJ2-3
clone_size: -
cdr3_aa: CASSLRGAAREGLDTQYF
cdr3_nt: TGTGCCAGCAGCTTACGGGGAGCTGCGCGGGAGGGGTTAGATACGCAGTATTTT

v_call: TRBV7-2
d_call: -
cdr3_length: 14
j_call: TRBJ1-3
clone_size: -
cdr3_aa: CASSQGHRSNTIYF
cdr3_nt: TGTGCCAGCAGCCAGGGACACCGATCGAACACCATATATTTT

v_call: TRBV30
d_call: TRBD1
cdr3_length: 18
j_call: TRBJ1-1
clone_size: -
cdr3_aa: CAWRAYNYGTGQGTEAFF
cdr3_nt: TGTGCCTGGAGGGCCTATAACTATGGGACGGGACAGGGGACTGAAGCTTTCTTT

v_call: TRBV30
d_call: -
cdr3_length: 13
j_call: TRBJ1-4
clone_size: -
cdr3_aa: CAWSSQRNEKLFF
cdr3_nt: TGTGCCTGGAGCTCGCAGCGGAACGAAAAACTGTTTTTT

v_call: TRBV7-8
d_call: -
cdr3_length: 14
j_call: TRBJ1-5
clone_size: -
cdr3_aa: CASSQRQDSMPQHF
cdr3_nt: TGTGCCAGCAGCCAAAGACAGGACTCGATGCCCCAGCATTTT

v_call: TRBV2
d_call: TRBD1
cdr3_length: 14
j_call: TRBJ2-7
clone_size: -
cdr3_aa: CARQGTGSLYEQYF
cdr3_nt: TGTGCCAGGCAAGGGACAGGGAGTTTATACGAGCAGTACTTC

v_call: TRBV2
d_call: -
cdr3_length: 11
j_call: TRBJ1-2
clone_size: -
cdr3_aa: CASSAVYGYTF
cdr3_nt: TGTGCCAGCAGTGCTGTCTATGGCTACACCTTC

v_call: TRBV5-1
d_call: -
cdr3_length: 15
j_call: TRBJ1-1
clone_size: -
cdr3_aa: CASSLWGGAGTEAFF
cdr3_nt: TGCGCCAGCAGCTTGTGGGGGGGCGCGGGTACTGAAGCTTTCTTT

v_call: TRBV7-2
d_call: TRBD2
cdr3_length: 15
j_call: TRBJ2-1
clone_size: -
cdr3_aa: CASSSSGTSVDEQFF
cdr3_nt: TGTGCCAGCAGCTCCTCCGGGACTAGCGTTGATGAGCAGTTCTTC

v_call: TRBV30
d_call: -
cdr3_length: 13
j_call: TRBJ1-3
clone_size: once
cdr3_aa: CAWNAGSGNTIYF
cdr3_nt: TGTGCCTGGAACGCAGGGTCCGGAAACACCATATATTTT

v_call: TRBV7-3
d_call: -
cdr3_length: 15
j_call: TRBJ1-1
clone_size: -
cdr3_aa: CASSPSGPQGTEAFF
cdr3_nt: TGTGCCAGCAGCCCGTCGGGACCCCAGGGGACTGAAGCTTTCTTT

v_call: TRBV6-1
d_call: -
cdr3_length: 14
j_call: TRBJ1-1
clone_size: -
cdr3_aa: CASSRTATNTEAFF
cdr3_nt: TGTGCCAGCTCCAGAACAGCTACGAACACTGAAGCTTTCTTT

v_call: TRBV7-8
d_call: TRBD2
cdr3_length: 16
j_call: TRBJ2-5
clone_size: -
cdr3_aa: CASSLAQTGGGETQYF
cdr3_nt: TGTGCCAGCAGCTTAGCGCAAACGGGAGGTGGGGAGACCCAGTACTTC

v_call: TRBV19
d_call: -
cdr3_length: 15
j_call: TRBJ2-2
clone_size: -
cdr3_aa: CASSPQGGAYGELFF
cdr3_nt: TGTGCCAGTAGCCCCCAGGGGGGCGCATACGGGGAGCTGTTTTTT

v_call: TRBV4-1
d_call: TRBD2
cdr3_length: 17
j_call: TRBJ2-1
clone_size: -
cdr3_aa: CASSQELAGGSYNEQFF
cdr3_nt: TGCGCCAGCAGCCAAGAACTAGCGGGAGGATCCTACAATGAGCAGTTCTTC

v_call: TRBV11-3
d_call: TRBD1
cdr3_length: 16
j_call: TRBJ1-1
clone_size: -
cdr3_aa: CASSLGPGQGRTEAFF
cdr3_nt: TGTGCCAGCAGCTTAGGACCGGGACAGGGTAGGACTGAAGCTTTCTTT

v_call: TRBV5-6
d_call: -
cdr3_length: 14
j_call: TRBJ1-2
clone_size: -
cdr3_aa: CASSLGEADYGYTF
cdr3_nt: TGTGCCAGCAGCTTGGGTGAGGCAGACTATGGCTACACCTTC

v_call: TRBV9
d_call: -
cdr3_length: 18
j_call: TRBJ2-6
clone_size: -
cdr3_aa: CASSVASGEWVGANVLTF
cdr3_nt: TGTGCCAGCAGCGTAGCTTCAGGGGAGTGGGTTGGGGCCAACGTCCTGACTTTC

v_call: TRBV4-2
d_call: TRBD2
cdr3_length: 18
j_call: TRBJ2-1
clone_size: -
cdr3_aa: CASSQVVAASGRGNEQFF
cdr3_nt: TGTGCCAGCAGCCAAGTCGTCGCCGCTAGCGGGAGAGGCAATGAGCAGTTCTTC

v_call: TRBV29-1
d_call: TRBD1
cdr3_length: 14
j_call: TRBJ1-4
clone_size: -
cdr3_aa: CSATGAAANEKLFF
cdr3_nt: TGCAGCGCTACAGGGGCCGCGGCTAATGAAAAACTGTTTTTT

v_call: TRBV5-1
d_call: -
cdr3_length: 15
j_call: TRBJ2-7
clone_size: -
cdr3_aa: CASSLVGRPDYEQYF
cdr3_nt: TGCGCCAGCAGCTTGGTGGGCAGACCAGACTACGAGCAGTACTTC